This T cell receptor (beta chain) was obtained from a study of T-cell reconstitution after alpha-beta-depleted transplantation in children. Whole-study results and caveats: Surviving recipient T cells and thymic progenitors produced the high day-60 TCRbeta diversity seen in some patients. By about two months after transplant, alpha-beta T cells reportedly arose from several hundred graft clones that had expanded. Most T-cell counts and diversity one year after the transplant came from T cells that were newly produced.

This clonotype has ten or more counts. Its target is not known. Per germline, CDR1 KGHDR and CDR2 SFDVKD. CDR3 length: 14 amino acids. With 3 bases removed from V and 7 bases from J, the gap between germline ends came to 12 bases. As it was prepared, the TCRbeta library received unique molecular identifiers. TCRdb independently ran MiXCR on the PCR reads; one entry per CDR3 protein. Of approximately 120,000 distinct CDR3 sequences listed, around a tenth are singletons. Sequencing used PBMCs, mostly from graft donor cells, obtained 180 days after TCRalphabeta/CD19-depleted stem cell transplant. V gene TRBV24-1 combines with J gene TRBJ2-1; TRBD1 or TRBD2 may be the D gene (5 bases each). This TCR came from a girl in the first two years of life who had a stem cell transplant for combined immunodeficiency, so the T cells may come from the graft donor. CDR3 amino acids: CATSDPTGLNEQFF. In nucleotides, the CDR3 is TGTGCCACCAGTGATCCAACGGGGCTGAATGAGCAGTTCTTC.